This T cell receptor (beta chain) was recorded in a study of cytomegalovirus exposure and HLA in healthy donors. About the study: Unique TCR beta sequences numbering over 100 million came from approximately 180 million T cells in an earlier analysis. Study-wide results and caveats: Previously analyzed data showed that most TCR beta V segments were productive at a frequency of about 90% or about 30%.

This clone occurred once. Its matching antigen is unknown. The PCR had 60 Vbeta and 13 Jbeta primers. As processed by the authors: In a later analysis, tens of millions of unique TCR beta chains included roughly 11 million shared by two or more donors. Sequencing used immunoSEQ multiplex PCR; TCRdb keeps in-frame clones, though not all of them. V and J calls and clone size follow that table, whereas D and trimming were derived from the DNA. The repertoire consists of about 170,000 clones, with roughly 79% occurring once and the leading ten covering roughly 4.9%. The V gene lost 3 bases and the J gene lost 7 bases, with 15 bases spanning the gap. Germline CDR1 reads LNHNV; CDR2 reads YYDKDF (reference sequence). The CDR3 consists of 14 residues.

This chain joins TRBV15 and TRBJ2-5; tentative D call: TRBD2 (6 bases). This receptor was identified in a woman aged 18-29 years in good health and CMV-seropositive. Source material: PBMCs. The DNA for the CDR3 is TGTGCCACCAGCAGCCTGTTAGGGAGGTCGACCCAGTACTTC. This sequence encodes CATSSLLGRSTQYF.